This passage covers 32 T cell receptor beta chains from one sample sequenced in a study of a mutant IDH1 vaccine in newly diagnosed glioma. The assay was immunoSEQ multiplex PCR, and TCRdb's table has in-frame clones only and misses some. The sample consists of some 30,000 clones, roughly four fifths of them appearing once. Their cognate antigens are unknown. Noted time point: week 35, safety follow-up. The investigators gave 300 ug of mutant IDH1 20-mer peptide in each vaccine dose, together with topical imiquimod. Material: PBMCs, obtained from a glioma patient whose treatment included an IDH1 peptide vaccine. These receptors came from a man aged 30-40 years with glioma.

The chain recombines TRBV9 with TRBJ2-7; D is possibly TRBD1 or TRBD2 (7 bases each). The V end was cut by 4 bases, the J end by 2 bases, with 19 bases between. The CDR3 is 16 residues long. Germline-derived CDR1 and CDR2 are SGDLS and YYNGEE. For the CDR3, the DNA is TGTGCCAGCAGCCCGCGCTCAGGGGGGGGAGCCTACGAGCAGTACTTC. The encoded protein is CASSPRSGGGAYEQYF. Together with reference TRBV9 and TRBJ2-7, the CDR3 gives the full variable domain: DSGVTQTPKHLITATGQRVTLRCSPRSGDLSVYWYQQSLDQGLQFLIQYYNGEERAKGNILERFSAQQFPDLHSELNLSSLELGDSALYFCASSPRSGGGAYEQYFGPGTRLTVT.

The chain couples TRBV7-9 to TRBJ1-5; 7 nucleotides align to TRBD1. Per germline, CDR1 SEHNR and CDR2 FQNEAQ (reference sequence). The trim removed 3 bases at V and 4 bases at J, leaving 3 bases unmatched. This CDR3 region has 14 residues. The CDR3 loop reads CASSFDRVNQPQHF. The CDR3 nucleotides are TGTGCCAGCAGCTTTGACAGGGTGAATCAGCCCCAGCATTTT.

This chain uses TRBV12-5 with TRBJ1-4; D gene uncertain. Trimming shortened V by 5 bases and J by 0 bases, and 10 bases separated the two germline ends. The CDR3 covers 15 residues. Germline assignment: CDR1 LGHNT and CDR2 FRNRAP. The CDR3 region is CASGPDGATNEKLFF. CDR3 DNA sequence: TGTGCTAGTGGTCCGGACGGTGCAACTAATGAAAAACTGTTTTTT.

The chain carries TRBV7-8 and TRBJ2-2, with D perhaps TRBD1 (6 bases). This CDR3 comprises 15 residues. The V and J ends lost 5 bases and 4 bases respectively, with 14 bases between them. Germline-derived CDR1 and CDR2 are SGHVS and FQNEAQ. CDR3 sequence reads: CASSPRRGFTGELFF. The CDR3 bases are TGTGCCAGCAGCCCCCGCAGGGGCTTCACCGGGGAGCTGTTTTTT.

This clone was seen only a few times. The CDR3 DNA is TGTGCCAGTAGTGGGGGACTGCCGAACACTGAAGCTTTCTTT. This translates into CASSGGLPNTEAFF. The chain carries TRBV19 and TRBJ1-1; D may be TRBD1 (5 bases). Germline V gene data show CDR1 as LNHDA and CDR2 as SQIVND (reference sequence). V was pared by 5 bases and J by 1 base, with 11 bases between. This CDR3 is built from 14 residues.

The rearrangement joins TRBV6-5 to TRBJ2-7; the D is unclear. The germline CDR1 and CDR2 sequences are MNHEY and SVGAGI. The CDR3 covers 15 residues. Trimming took 6 bases from V and 0 from J, leaving 15 bases between them. CDR3 protein: CASSPFRASSYEQYF. For the CDR3, the DNA is TGTGCCAGCAGCCCTTTTCGGGCCTCCTCCTACGAGCAGTACTTC.

In this sample, this clone turned up a few times. The rearrangement joins TRBV6-5 to TRBJ2-2; D gene unclear. The germline V gene encodes CDR1 MNHEY and CDR2 SVGAGI. The CDR3 extends over 12 amino acids. The V and J ends lost 5 bases and 6 bases respectively, with 7 bases between them. CDR3 region: CASSGNAGELFF. DNA of the CDR3: TGTGCCAGCAGTGGCAACGCCGGGGAGCTGTTTTTT.

V is TRBV21-1 and J is TRBJ2-1. TRBV21-1 is labeled a pseudogene. The CDR3 covers 15 residues. The CDR3 region is CASSRDMSSYNEQFF. In DNA, the CDR3 is TGTGCCAGCAGCAGGGATATGAGCTCCTACAATGAGCAGTTCTTC.

In its sample, this clone was seen many times. The same CDR3 can be traced to other DNA sequences in this sample. The V and J genes are TRBV10-3 and TRBJ2-3; TRBD1 matches 11 bases. Germline V lookup: CDR1 ENHRY, CDR2 SYGVKD. CDR3 size: 16 residues. After removal of 0 bases from V and 3 bases from J, the junction contained 2 bases not matched to a gene. The CDR3 nucleotides are TGTGCCATCAGTGAGTCGGGACAGGGGGAGACAGATACGCAGTATTTT. Its translation: CAISESGQGETDTQYF.

The genes are TRBV5-1 and TRBJ2-3, with 14 bases matching TRBD2. The CDR3 covers 17 residues. Trimming cost V 3 bases and J 5 bases; bases outside gene matches: 8. The germline V gene has CDR1 SGHRS and CDR2 YFSETQ. The CDR3: CASSSATSGRAVDTQYF. Written as DNA, the CDR3 is TGCGCCAGCAGCTCCGCGACTAGCGGGAGGGCCGTAGATACGCAGTATTTT.

The chain links TRBV16 to TRBJ2-7; TRBD1 matches at 7 bases. From germline, CDR1 is KGHSY and CDR2 FQNENV. J gave up 2 bases and V 8 bases, and 6 bases lay outside the gene matches. This CDR3 has 13 amino acids. The CDR3, as DNA: TGTGCCAGCGGTGGACAGGCGGCCTACGAGCAGTACTTC. Protein sequence: CASGGQAAYEQYF.

This clone was found a few times. The V call is TRBV5-1, the J call TRBJ2-1; TRBD2 matches 12 bases. The CDR3 length is 15 residues. From germline, CDR1 is SGHRS and CDR2 YFSETQ. V was pared by 3 bases and J by 7 bases, with 5 bases of the junction left unmatched. As DNA, the CDR3 is TGCGCCAGCAGCTCGACTAGCGGGAGCTCGAATGAGCAGTTCTTC. It encodes CASSSTSGSSNEQFF.

The gene calls are TRBV5-1 and TRBJ2-1, with 10 nucleotides matching TRBD2. This CDR3 region has 14 residues. Germline V gene sequence: CDR1 SGHRS, CDR2 YFSETQ. V lost 1 base and J lost 8; bases outside the gene matches: 3. The chain's CDR3 is CASSLPSGRDEQFF. In DNA form, the CDR3 reads TGCGCCAGCAGCTTGCCTAGCGGGAGAGATGAGCAGTTCTTC. The full variable domain, its missing parts supplied by reference TRBV5-1 and TRBJ2-1, is KAGVTQTPRYLIKTRGQQVTLSCSPISGHRSVSWYQQTPGQGLQFLFEYFSETQRNKGNFPGRFSGRQFSNSRSEMNVSTLELGDSALYLCASSLPSGRDEQFFGPGTRLTVL.

The V call is TRBV7-9, the J call TRBJ2-7; D gene unclear. CDR1 and CDR2 (germline): SEHNR, FQNEAQ (reference sequence). Trimming took 5 bases from V and 0 from J, leaving 17 bases between them. CDR3 size: 16 residues. The DNA of the CDR3 is TGTGCCAGCAGCACCCCCGGGCCGACGTTCTCCTACGAGCAGTACTTC. It translates to CASSTPGPTFSYEQYF.

The rearrangement links TRBV27 to TRBJ2-6; the D gene is possibly TRBD1 (6 bases). CDR3 length: 17 amino acids. Trimming removed 4 bases at V and 10 bases at J, with 23 bases between. The germline V gene has CDR1 MNHEY and CDR2 SMNVEV (reference sequence). For the CDR3, the DNA is TGTGCCAGCAGTTCCAACCAAATAGAGACAGGACATAACGTCCTGACTTTC. Encoded protein: CASSSNQIETGHNVLTF.

The V and J genes are TRBV30 and TRBJ2-3; 11 bases are a match to TRBD2. Per germline, CDR1 GTSNPN and CDR2 SVGIG (reference sequence). This CDR3 region has 16 residues. V trimming: 2 bases; J trimming: 6 bases; junction bases outside the gene matches: 10. The DNA for the CDR3 is TGTGCCTGGAGTCCCGGTAATAGCGGGAGGGTGGATACGCAGTATTTT. Encoded protein: CAWSPGNSGRVDTQYF.

J is TRBJ1-1 and V is TRBV30, with 8 bases matching TRBD1. This CDR3 contains 13 residues. Looked up from germline, CDR1 is GTSNPN and CDR2 is SVGIG (reference sequence). V dropped 7 bases and J dropped 2; count of bases not matched to a gene: 6. CDR3 amino acids: CASSRGLNTEAFF. The CDR3 DNA sequence: TGTGCCTCGTCCAGGGGGCTAAACACTGAAGCTTTCTTT.

The chain employs TRBV7-9 and TRBJ2-2; D ambiguous. V was cut by 5 bases and J by 4 bases, with 14 bases left in between. This CDR3 contains 15 residues. Per the germline V gene, CDR1 is SEHNR and CDR2 is FQNEAQ (reference sequence). The CDR3 nucleotides read TGTGCCAGCAGCCCCCCCGTCGGGCGCACCGGGGAGCTGTTTTTT. This codes for CASSPPVGRTGELFF. Based on the CDR3 plus reference TRBV7-9 and TRBJ2-2, the full variable domain is DTGVSQNPRHKITKRGQNVTFRCDPISEHNRLYWYRQTLGQGPEFLTYFQNEAQLEKSRLLSDRFSAERPKGSFSTLEIQRTEQGDSAMYLCASSPPVGRTGELFFGEGSRLTVL.

V gene TRBV28 combines with J gene TRBJ1-1; 7 positions agree with TRBD1. CDR3 length: 12 residues. Trimming at V came to 6 bases and at J to 9 bases, leaving 7 bases not matched to a gene. CDR1 is MDHEN, CDR2 SYDVKM, per germline. CDR3 amino acids: CASSHATGKAFF. CDR3 DNA: TGTGCCAGCAGCCACGCGACAGGGAAAGCTTTCTTT.

This chain connects TRBV18 to TRBJ2-3; D uncertain. This CDR3 region has 16 residues. V was shortened by 0 bases and J by 1 base, with 11 bases between the two germline ends. Germline CDR1 reads KGHSH; CDR2 reads LQKENI. Here the CDR3 DNA reads TGTGCCAGCTCACCACCAAGGCAGACCGGCACAGATACGCAGTATTTT. Amino acids: CASSPPRQTGTDTQYF.

This chain connects TRBV5-1 to TRBJ1-1, with 8 bases that match TRBD1. Trimming cost V 3 bases and J 5 bases; bases outside gene matches: 6. The CDR3 totals 14 residues. In germline, CDR1 is SGHRS, CDR2 YFSETQ. In DNA, the CDR3 is TGCGCCAGCAGCTATGGACAGGGTGTGACTGAAGCTTTCTTT. Its protein is CASSYGQGVTEAFF.

A single count supports this clone. The chain uses TRBV11-2 and TRBJ2-3; 10 bases are a match to TRBD1. The germline V gene encodes CDR1 SGHAT and CDR2 FQNNGV. The CDR3 loop spans 15 amino acids. With V trimmed by 7 bases and J by 3 bases, 7 bases remained unmatched. CDR3 DNA: TGTGCCAGCACCTCGAGGGGACAGGGGACAGATACGCAGTATTTT. Translating it yields CASTSRGQGTDTQYF.

This sequence joins TRBV15 and TRBJ2-3, with 8 bases matching TRBD2. With V trimmed by 3 bases and J by 1 base, 0 bases remained unmatched. The germline V gene has CDR1 LNHNV and CDR2 YYDKDF (reference sequence). This CDR3 region has 14 residues. In nucleotides, the CDR3 is TGTGCCACCAGCAGGACTAGCGGCACAGATACGCAGTATTTT. Translation: CATSRTSGTDTQYF.

This chain joins TRBV5-1 and TRBJ1-2, with TRBD1 as a possible D gene (5 bases). The CDR3 consists of 16 residues. V shed 0 bases and J shed 8 bases, with 20 bases lying between them. Germline lookup yields CDR1 SGHRS and CDR2 YFSETQ. CDR3 bases: TGCGCCAGCAGCTTGGCGGTTCGGGGCAGTAGGGGAGGCTACACCTTC. It is translated as CASSLAVRGSRGGYTF.

The chain joins TRBV10-2 to TRBJ2-1; D is perhaps TRBD1 or TRBD2 (5 bases each). The CDR3 extends over 15 amino acids. Germline V gene sequence: CDR1 WSHSY, CDR2 SAAADI. Trimming stripped 6 bases from V and 0 bases from J, with 12 bases between. The CDR3 loop is CASSIGTISYNEQFF. CDR3 nucleotide sequence: TGCGCCAGCAGCATCGGGACGATCTCCTACAATGAGCAGTTCTTC.

In this sample, this clone turned up a few times. This chain joins TRBV2 and TRBJ2-3; 10 nucleotides agree with TRBD2. Germline V gene sequence: CDR1 SNHLY, CDR2 FYNNEI. CDR3 length: 15 amino acids. The V segment lost 6 bases and the J segment 2 bases; nucleotides outside the gene matches: 5. The CDR3 DNA reads as TGTGCCAGCAGACCACTAGCGGGAAACACAGATACGCAGTATTTT. This encodes CASRPLAGNTDTQYF.

This chain uses TRBV19 with TRBJ1-4, with D maybe TRBD1 (6 bases). The CDR3 loop spans 14 amino acids. Trimming pared 1 base from V and 10 bases from J, leaving 13 bases between. Germline V gene lookup returns CDR1 LNHDA and CDR2 SQIVND (reference sequence). The CDR3: CASSIGDPGAKLFF. DNA of the CDR3: TGTGCCAGTAGTATAGGAGACCCGGGGGCAAAACTGTTTTTT. Variable domain in full (rest from reference TRBV19 and TRBJ1-4): DGGITQSPKYLFRKEGQNVTLSCEQNLNHDAMYWYRQDPGQGLRLIYYSQIVNDFQKGDIAEGYSVSREKKESFPLTVTSAQKNPTAFYLCASSIGDPGAKLFFGSGTQLSVL.

The rearrangement joins TRBV25-1 to TRBJ2-7; D is perhaps TRBD1 (6 bases). V lost 4 bases and J lost 0, with 13 bases in between. Germline V gene lookup returns CDR1 MGHDK and CDR2 SYGVNS. The CDR3 loop spans 15 amino acids. For the CDR3, the DNA is TGTGCCAGCAGTGTCATTGGACAGAGCTCCTACGAGCAGTACTTC. This sequence encodes CASSVIGQSSYEQYF.

V usage is TRBV10-3 and J usage is TRBJ1-5; D is undetermined. Germline CDR1 is ENHRY and CDR2 is SYGVKD. V was trimmed by 6 bases and J by 3 bases, leaving 12 bases between them. This CDR3 is built from 14 residues. In DNA form, the CDR3 reads TGTGCCATCAGCATTGACCGATTCAATCAGCCCCAGCATTTT. It codes for CAISIDRFNQPQHF.

The rearrangement links TRBV7-6 to TRBJ1-1, with TRBD1 as a possible D gene (5 bases). The germline gives CDR1 SGHVS, CDR2 FNYEAQ. The CDR3 has 15 amino acids. The V end lost 1 base, the J end lost 3 bases, and 12 bases lay between the germline ends. CDR3 in amino acids: CASSLVGGWDTEAFF. The CDR3 DNA reads TGTGCCAGCAGCTTAGTCGGGGGGTGGGACACTGAAGCTTTCTTT.

The rearrangement joins TRBV7-8 to TRBJ1-5; D uncertain. There are 13 residues in the CDR3. Germline values: CDR1 SGHVS, CDR2 FQNEAQ. V lost 5 bases and J 2 bases, leaving 7 bases between the germline ends. The CDR3 spells CASSQWGNQPQHF. In nucleotides, the CDR3 is TGTGCCAGCAGCCAATGGGGCAATCAGCCCCAGCATTTT.

This clone was observed once. J is TRBJ1-2 and V is TRBV7-9; the D gene is possibly TRBD1 (5 bases). CDR1 SEHNR and CDR2 FQNEAQ come from the germline V gene (reference sequence). The CDR3 has 14 residues. Trimming cost V 5 bases and J 4 bases, with 14 bases left between them. The CDR3 loop is CASSPPTGGYGYTF. Written as DNA, the CDR3 is TGTGCCAGCAGCCCTCCGACGGGGGGCTATGGCTACACCTTC.